These 17 T cell receptor beta chains share one sample of origin, sequenced in a study of T cells in Graves' hyperthyroidism and ophthalmopathy. TCR beta CDR3 sequences were amplified from RNA transcripts. Carried out on the TCR CDR3, a first-round RT-PCR used the HTBI primer set. TCRdb used MiXCR to reprocess the multiplex PCR reads, holding one entry per CDR3 protein. The sample lists hundreds of thousands of distinct CDR3 sequences; about a sixth were seen once. Material for sequencing was blood. The receptors come from a woman aged 40 to 50 with Graves' ophthalmopathy.

This clonotype turned up a few times. The chain joins TRBV5-1 to TRBJ1-6, with 7 bases identical to TRBD1. In germline, CDR1 is SGHRS, CDR2 YFSETQ. This CDR3 comprises 15 residues. Unmatched junction bases numbered 10, after V lost 3 bases and J lost 10 bases. CDR3: CASSSGRQGGSPLHF. CDR3 sequence (DNA): TGCGCCAGCAGCTCGGGCCGACAGGGTGGATCACCCCTCCACTTT.

This clonotype was observed a few times. The junction departs from the called germline gene at one end, perhaps through a read error. This sequence joins TRBV6-1 and TRBJ2-3, with D perhaps TRBD2 (6 bases). CDR1 is MNHNS, CDR2 SASEGT, per germline. The CDR3 spans 15 residues. The CDR3 reads CASNEGAGTTDTQYF. CDR3 bases: TGTGCCAGCAATGAAGGGGCGGGGACCACAGATACGCAGTATTTT.

This clonotype appeared once. With a much larger clone just one base away, this may be a read error. The J gene is TRBJ2-1, the V gene TRBV12-3 or TRBV12-4; TRBD2 matches at 15 bases. The J call may not be correct, given that the DNA end is closer to TRBJ2-7. The CDR3 consists of 17 residues. The DNA for the CDR3 is TGTGCCAGCAGCCTCCCGGGACTAGCGGGGGGCCCAAATGAGCAGTACTTC. Its protein is CASSLPGLAGGPNEQYF.

This clonotype has at least ten counts. This CDR3 is CASSADRGELFF. CDR3 DNA: TGTGCCAGCTCAGCGGACAGGGGGGAGCTGTTTTTT. V usage is TRBV18 and J usage is TRBJ2-2, with 7 bases matching TRBD1. This CDR3 has 12 residues. Germline trimming cut 5 bases from V and 8 bases from J; bases unmatched to any gene: 2. Germline CDR1 reads KGHSH; CDR2 reads LQKENI.

This clonotype showed up just a few times. The chain is built from TRBV9 and TRBJ2-1; 8 nucleotides align to TRBD2. V was clipped by 9 bases and J by 4 bases; unmatched bases: 21. In germline, CDR1 is SGDLS, CDR2 YYNGEE. This CDR3 contains 18 residues. CDR3 bases: TGTGCCAACCGGGAGGGCTACCCCAGGTTCGGTTCTTACAATGAGCAGTTCTTC. Amino acid sequence: CANREGYPRFGSYNEQFF.

The chain has TRBV5-5 and TRBJ2-1; TRBD2 agrees at 7 bases. Unmatched junction bases numbered 7, after V lost 0 bases and J lost 10 bases. This CDR3 is built from 14 residues. Germline-derived CDR1 and CDR2 are SGHKS and YYEKEE (reference sequence). The chain's CDR3 is CASSLGTSVVEQFF. In DNA, the CDR3 is TGTGCCAGCAGCTTGGGGACTAGTGTCGTCGAGCAGTTCTTC.

This chain connects TRBV12-3 or TRBV12-4 to TRBJ2-5; 11 positions match TRBD2. Trimming removed 8 bases from V and 5 bases from J; junction bases left unmatched: 10. The CDR3 spans 15 residues. The CDR3 coding sequence is TGTGCCAGCGGTAGCGGGGGGGCGGGAGGGGAGACCCAGTACTTC. Its translation: CASGSGGAGGETQYF.

The sample holds many counts of this clonotype. The chain employs TRBV20-1 and TRBJ2-7, with TRBD2 matching over 11 bases. CDR3 length: 14 amino acids. The germline gives CDR1 DFQATT, CDR2 SNEGSKA (reference sequence). Losses at the gene ends were 2 bases for V and 1 base for J; bases not matched to a gene: 1. This CDR3 reads CSARLAGGSYEQYF. DNA for the CDR3: TGCAGTGCTAGACTAGCGGGGGGTTCCTACGAGCAGTACTTC.

The genes are TRBV6-1 and TRBJ1-4; D ambiguous. The CDR3 covers 15 residues. Germline V gene sequence: CDR1 MNHNS, CDR2 SASEGT. V was trimmed by 6 bases and J by 2 bases, leaving 13 bases between them. Written as DNA, the CDR3 is TGTGCCAGCAGGTCCGCGGGCAAGACTAATGAAAAACTGTTTTTT. Its translation is CASRSAGKTNEKLFF.

This clonotype was detected a few times. This sequence joins TRBV12-3 or TRBV12-4 and TRBJ1-2, with 8 bases that match TRBD1. The V segment lost 7 bases and the J segment 12 bases; nucleotides outside the gene matches: 10. This CDR3 has 12 amino acids. As DNA, the CDR3 is TGTGCCAGCACCCAGACAGGGGAAGGTCACACCTTC. Amino acids: CASTQTGEGHTF.

The genes are TRBV4-1 and TRBJ2-3; TRBD2 matches 9 bases. Germline assignment: CDR1 MGHRA and CDR2 YSYEKL. The CDR3 spans 19 residues. V dropped 6 bases and J dropped 5; count of bases not matched to a gene: 21. This CDR3 reads CASSLTPPAIAGARDTQYF. DNA of the CDR3: TGCGCCAGCAGTCTTACTCCCCCTGCGATAGCGGGAGCCCGAGATACGCAGTATTTT.

This clonotype was detected ten times or more. The J gene is TRBJ1-1, the V gene TRBV11-2; no clear D gene. The CDR3 is 12 residues long. Germline V gene sequence: CDR1 SGHAT, CDR2 FQNNGV. The V gene lost 1 base and the J gene lost 4 bases, with 4 bases spanning the gap. For the CDR3, the DNA is TGTGCCAGCAGCTTAGTACTCACTGAAGCTTTCTTT. Translating gives CASSLVLTEAFF. Drawing the rest from reference TRBV11-2 and TRBJ1-1, the complete variable domain is EAGVAQSPRYKIIEKRQSVAFWCNPISGHATLYWYQQILGQGPKLLIQFQNNGVVDDSQLPKDRFSAERLKGVDSTLKIQPAKLEDSAVYLCASSLVLTEAFFGQGTRLTVV.

Ten or more counts support this clonotype. CDR3 sequence: CASSLGQVSSGNTIYF. The CDR3 coding sequence is TGTGCCAGCAGCCTCGGACAGGTTTCCTCTGGAAACACCATATATTTT. The chain uses TRBV7-9 and TRBJ1-3, with TRBD1 identical over 7 bases. Germline loops: CDR1 SEHNR, CDR2 FQNEAQ (reference sequence). With 5 bases clipped from V and 0 bases from J, the junction kept 7 bases outside the gene matches. The CDR3 is 16 residues long.

This clonotype was counted many times. This chain uses TRBV3-1 with TRBJ2-1; a possible D gene is TRBD2 (5 bases). CDR1 is LGHDT and CDR2 is YNNKEL in the germline V gene (reference sequence). There are 15 residues in the CDR3. Trimming pared 1 base from V and 0 bases from J, leaving 7 bases between. CDR3 residues: CASSQAAVSYNEQFF. For the CDR3, the DNA is TGTGCCAGCAGCCAAGCAGCGGTCTCCTACAATGAGCAGTTCTTC.

The sample holds a few counts of this clonotype. The V gene is TRBV7-9, the J gene TRBJ1-1; D call uncertain. CDR3 length equals 13 residues. Germline lookup yields CDR1 SEHNR and CDR2 FQNEAQ (reference sequence). Trimming took off 0 bases at V and 8 bases at J, with 10 bases between the two ends. The CDR3 nucleotides are TGTGCCAGCAGCTTAGCGGGCACCAAGGAAGCTTTCTTT. It yields the protein CASSLAGTKEAFF.

A few counts support this clonotype. The V and J genes are TRBV12-3 or TRBV12-4 and TRBJ1-2; 9 positions agree with TRBD1. The J segment lost 8 bases and the V segment lost 9 bases, leaving 19 bases of the junction unmatched. The CDR3 runs 16 residues. The CDR3 DNA sequence: TGTGCCAGTACAGGGGGCCCCTATGGAGATCATCAGGGCTACACCTTC. Translation gives CASTGGPYGDHQGYTF.

This clonotype was seen at least ten times. V gene TRBV6-1 combines with J gene TRBJ1-2; D unclear. The CDR3 loop spans 14 amino acids. Deletions cut 3 bases from V and 3 bases from J, with 11 bases between. The germline V gene encodes CDR1 MNHNS and CDR2 SASEGT. CDR3 nucleotides: TGTGCCAGCAGTGACTCTAAGCCATACTATGGCTACACCTTC. Translation: CASSDSKPYYGYTF.